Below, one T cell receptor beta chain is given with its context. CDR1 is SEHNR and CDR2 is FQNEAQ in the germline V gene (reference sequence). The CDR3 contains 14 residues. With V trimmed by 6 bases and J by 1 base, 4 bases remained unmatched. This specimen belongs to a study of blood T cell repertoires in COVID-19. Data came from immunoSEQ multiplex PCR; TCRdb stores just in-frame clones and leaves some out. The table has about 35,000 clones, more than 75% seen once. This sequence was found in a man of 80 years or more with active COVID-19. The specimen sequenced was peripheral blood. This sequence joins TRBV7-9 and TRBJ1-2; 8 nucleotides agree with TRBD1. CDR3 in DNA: TGTGCCAGCAGTCGGGACAGGAGTAACTATGGCTACACCTTC. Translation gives CASSRDRSNYGYTF.